This TCR beta chain was identified in a study of TIL therapy for anti-PD-1-resistant metastatic lung cancer. Time point indicated: pre-treatment sample, taken before nivolumab and TIL therapy. Most excised metastases sampled were pleural nodules or supraclavicular lymph nodes. The immunoSEQ assay was v3. Sequencing depth was approximately 2 million read pairs for survey level, about 5-6 million for deep. This table comes from immunoSEQ multiplex PCR, and its TCRdb copy is limited to in-frame clones, with some not included. The data hold more than 25,000 clones, with 72% observed a single time. The V end lost 2 bases, the J end lost 1 base, and 9 bases lay between the germline ends. This CDR3 spans 14 amino acids. Germline-derived CDR1 and CDR2 are SQVTM and ANQGSEA.

The rearrangement links TRBV29-1 to TRBJ2-1, with a weak D call TRBD2 (6 bases). The sequencing used tumor tissue, collected at baseline. The TCR sequence derives from a person aged 25 to 85 with non-small cell lung cancer. The CDR3 DNA reads TGCAGCGTTGAATCAGGGAGGTCCTACAATGAGCAGTTCTTC. Its protein is CSVESGRSYNEQFF.